This T cell receptor beta chain was recovered during a study of blood T cell repertoires in COVID-19. In the study overall: Some COVID-19 samples were acute and others convalescent; all came from the United States, Italy and Spain. Sources were T cells, B-cell-depleted T cells, or PBMCs; the material itself was cDNA or gDNA.

The germline gives CDR1 SNHLY, CDR2 FYNNEI. V was trimmed by 4 bases and J by 4 bases, leaving 13 bases between them. The CDR3 runs to 15 residues. In the original processing: Estimation of nucleated cell counts was performed using reference gene primer amplification. Repertoires were generated with immunoSEQ multiplex PCR, while TCRdb's copy carries only in-frame clones and drops some. Clone size and the V and J calls come from that table; the DNA yielded D and trimming. The table shows about 80,000 clones, with 76% occurring only once. The gene calls are TRBV2 and TRBJ2-2; weak D call: TRBD2 (6 bases). Sequencing used peripheral blood. This receptor was taken from a man between 65 and 80 years old with active or convalescent COVID-19. The CDR3 is CASSVTGGSTGELFF. For the CDR3, the DNA is TGTGCCAGCAGTGTTACCGGGGGTAGCACCGGGGAGCTGTTTTTT.